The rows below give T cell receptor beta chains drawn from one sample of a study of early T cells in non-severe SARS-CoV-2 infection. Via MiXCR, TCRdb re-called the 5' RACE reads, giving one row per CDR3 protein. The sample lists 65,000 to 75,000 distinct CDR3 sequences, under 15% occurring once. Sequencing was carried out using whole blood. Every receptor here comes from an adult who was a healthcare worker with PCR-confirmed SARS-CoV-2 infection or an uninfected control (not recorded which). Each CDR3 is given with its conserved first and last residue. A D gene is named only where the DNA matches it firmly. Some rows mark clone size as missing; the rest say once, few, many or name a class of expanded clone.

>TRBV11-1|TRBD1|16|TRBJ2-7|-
CASSLRWDRGLYEQYF
TGTGCCAGCAGCTTGAGATGGGACAGGGGTCTCTACGAGCAGTACTTC
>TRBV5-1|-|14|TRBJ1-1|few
CASSRGTMNTEAFF
TGCGCCAGCAGCAGGGGGACCATGAACACTGAAGCTTTCTTT
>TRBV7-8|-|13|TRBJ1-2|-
CASSLSQGSGYTF
TGTGCCAGCAGCTTAAGTCAGGGAAGCGGCTACACCTTC
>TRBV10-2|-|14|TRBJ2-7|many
CASSPLGGRGEQYF
TGCGCCAGCAGTCCTTTGGGGGGAAGAGGGGAGCAGTACTTC
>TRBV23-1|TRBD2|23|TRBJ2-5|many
CASSHFEPGWREEPSPAKETQYF
TGCGCCAGCAGTCATTTCGAACCGGGATGGCGGGAGGAACCTAGCCCCGCTAAGGAGACCCAGTACTTC
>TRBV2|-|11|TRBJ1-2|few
CASRRSYGYTF
TGTGCCAGCAGGAGAAGCTATGGCTACACCTTC
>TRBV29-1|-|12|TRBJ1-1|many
CSVEEGGGLLFF
TGCAGCGTTGAAGAAGGCGGGGGGCTACTTTTCTTT
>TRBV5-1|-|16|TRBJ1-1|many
CASSLVGGGVGTEAFF
TGCGCCAGCAGCTTGGTAGGCGGGGGCGTTGGAACTGAAGCTTTCTTT
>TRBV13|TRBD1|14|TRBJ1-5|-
CASSRTGGRQPQHF
TGTGCCAGCAGTAGGACAGGGGGGCGACAGCCCCAGCATTTT
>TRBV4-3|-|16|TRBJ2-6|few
CASSQDGGAGANVLTF
TGCGCCAGCAGCCAAGATGGGGGCGCTGGGGCCAACGTCCTGACTTTC
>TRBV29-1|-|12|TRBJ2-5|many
CSGTGLQETQYF
TGCAGCGGGACGGGGCTTCAAGAGACCCAGTACTTC
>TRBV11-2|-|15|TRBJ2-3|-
CASSLDGSSTDTQYF
TGTGCCAGCAGCTTAGATGGCAGTAGCACAGATACGCAGTATTTT